The T cell receptor (beta chain) under discussion was sequenced for a study of CD8 T cells in Susac syndrome. A quantity of about 0.5 to 1 ug RNA underwent reverse transcription using random hexamers. Coverage of TCR beta CDR3 amplification by immunoSEQ multiplex PCR extended to 54 Vbeta and 13 Jbeta. TCRdb re-derived calls from the immunoSEQ multiplex PCR reads in MiXCR, one entry per CDR3 protein. The sample carries around 190,000 distinct CDR3 sequences, about 95% recorded once. Germline lookup yields CDR1 SGHTA and CDR2 FQGTGA. V was pared by 0 bases and J by 5 bases, with 13 bases of the junction left unmatched. CDR3 size: 19 residues. TCR beta sequencing was performed on blood CD8+ and CD4+ T cells.

The V call is TRBV7-3, the J call TRBJ2-1; 10 bases are shared with TRBD2. Sequences were obtained from CD8+ T cells from PBMCs. The TCR was taken from a human donor with multiple sclerosis. CDR3 bases: TGTGCCAGCAGCTTAACGTTCCAGCGGGAGGGCCGAGGGGACAATGAGCAGTTCTTC. This translates into CASSLTFQREGRGDNEQFF.